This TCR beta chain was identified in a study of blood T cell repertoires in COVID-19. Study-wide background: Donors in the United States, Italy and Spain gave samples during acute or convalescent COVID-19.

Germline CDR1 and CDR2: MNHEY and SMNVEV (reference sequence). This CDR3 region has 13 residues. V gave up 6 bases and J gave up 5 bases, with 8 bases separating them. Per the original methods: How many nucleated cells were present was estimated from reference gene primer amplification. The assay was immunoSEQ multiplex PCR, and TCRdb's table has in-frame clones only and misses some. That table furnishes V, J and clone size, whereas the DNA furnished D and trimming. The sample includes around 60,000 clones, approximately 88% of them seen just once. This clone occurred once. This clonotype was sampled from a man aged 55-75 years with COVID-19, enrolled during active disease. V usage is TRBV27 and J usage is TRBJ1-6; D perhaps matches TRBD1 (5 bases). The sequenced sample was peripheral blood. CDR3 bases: TGTGCCAGCAGGCCCAGGGATAATTCACCCCTCCACTTT. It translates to CASRPRDNSPLHF.